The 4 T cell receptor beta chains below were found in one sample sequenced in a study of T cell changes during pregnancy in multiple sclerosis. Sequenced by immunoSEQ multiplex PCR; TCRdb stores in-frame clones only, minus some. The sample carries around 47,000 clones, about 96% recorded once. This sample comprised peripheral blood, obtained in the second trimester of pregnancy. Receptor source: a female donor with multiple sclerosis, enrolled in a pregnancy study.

CDR3 amino acids: CASSLATGGVLTSHNEQFF. The CDR3 nucleotides read TGCGCCAGCAGCTTGGCCACGGGAGGGGTCCTAACGTCCCACAATGAGCAGTTCTTC. The chain links TRBV5-1 to TRBJ2-1; 8 bases map to TRBD2. CDR1 is SGHRS, CDR2 YFSETQ, per germline. V gave up 0 bases and J gave up 5 bases; unmatched junction bases: 16. The CDR3 is 19 amino acids.

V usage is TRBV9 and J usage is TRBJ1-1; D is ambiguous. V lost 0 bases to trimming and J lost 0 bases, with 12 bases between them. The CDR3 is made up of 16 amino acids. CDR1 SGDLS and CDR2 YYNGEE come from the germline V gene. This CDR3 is CASSVVAAGLNTEAFF. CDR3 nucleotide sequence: TGTGCCAGCAGCGTAGTGGCCGCGGGGTTGAACACTGAAGCTTTCTTT.

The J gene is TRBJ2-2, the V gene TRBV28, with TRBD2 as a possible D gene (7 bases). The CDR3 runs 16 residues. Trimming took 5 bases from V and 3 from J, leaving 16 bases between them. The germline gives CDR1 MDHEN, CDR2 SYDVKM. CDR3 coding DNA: TGTGCCAGCAGTCTGCGGGGGACAATGGACACCGGGGAGCTGTTTTTT. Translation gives CASSLRGTMDTGELFF. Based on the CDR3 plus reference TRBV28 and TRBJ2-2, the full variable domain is DVKVTQSSRYLVKRTGEKVFLECVQDMDHENMFWYRQDPGLGLRLIYFSYDVKMKEKGDIPEGYSVSREKKERFSLILESASTNQTSMYLCASSLRGTMDTGELFFGEGSRLTVL.

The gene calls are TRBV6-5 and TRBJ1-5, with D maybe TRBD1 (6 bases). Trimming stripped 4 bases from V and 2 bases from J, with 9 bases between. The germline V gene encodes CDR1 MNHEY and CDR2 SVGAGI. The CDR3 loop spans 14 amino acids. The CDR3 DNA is TGTGCCAGCAGTTGGACAGCTCGCAATCAGCCCCAGCATTTT. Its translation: CASSWTARNQPQHF.